The entry that follows covers one T cell receptor (beta chain) sequence. These data come from a study of Graves' ophthalmopathy and Graves' hyperthyroidism. The germline V gene has CDR1 MNHNS and CDR2 SASEGT. There are 15 residues in the CDR3. Trimming shortened V by 6 bases and J by 0 bases, and 12 bases separated the two germline ends. Amplification of TCR beta CDR3 regions used RNA transcripts. First-round RT-PCR employed HTBI primers, with a second-round multiplex PCR after it. TCRdb re-derived calls from the multiplex PCR reads in MiXCR, one entry per CDR3 protein. The sample comprises nearly 400,000 distinct CDR3 sequences, roughly 18% of which are singletons, and 1.6% rests with the top ten.

This receptor was obtained from a woman aged 18 to 35 with Graves' ophthalmopathy. This chain uses TRBV6-1 with TRBJ1-3; no clear D gene. Sequenced input: peripheral blood. CDR3 sequence reads: CASRPTEFSGNTIYF. The DNA of the CDR3 is TGTGCCAGCAGGCCTACGGAGTTCTCTGGAAACACCATATATTTT.